Shown below are 8 T cell receptor beta chains from a single sample sequenced in a study of beta chain features in type 1 diabetes. Expressed TCRB transcripts were sequenced because the entire RNA isolate underwent reverse transcription. The table came from immunoSEQ multiplex PCR; TCRdb's copy has only in-frame clones and leaves some out. Here the sample spans 130,000 to 150,000 clones, around 51% being singletons. The specimen was Tregs from blood. These TCRs come from a man between 18 and 35 years old in good health.

The rearrangement joins TRBV25-1 to TRBJ2-5, with 7 bases fitting TRBD2. From germline, CDR1 is MGHDK and CDR2 SYGVNS. The trim removed 1 base at V and 5 bases at J, leaving 4 bases unmatched. The CDR3 contains 14 residues. CDR3 nucleotides: TGTGCCAGCAGTGAATGGAAGGGAGGGGAGACCCAGTACTTC. It is translated as CASSEWKGGETQYF.

The chain couples TRBV5-1 to TRBJ1-3; TRBD1 matches 8 bases. The CDR3 is 16 residues long. Trimming removed 7 bases from V and 1 base from J; junction bases left unmatched: 10. CDR1 and CDR2 from the germline V gene are SGHRS and YFSETQ. The CDR3 DNA is TGCGCCAGCGCCTATACAGGGGGGGATTCTGGAAACACCATATATTTT. Translating it yields CASAYTGGDSGNTIYF.

The V and J genes are TRBV29-1 and TRBJ2-1, with D perhaps matching TRBD2 (5 bases). V lost 3 bases and J lost 12, with 21 bases in between. CDR1 is SQVTM and CDR2 is ANQGSEA in the germline V gene. This CDR3 comprises 14 residues. DNA of the CDR3: TGCAGCGTTGATAACCCTAGCCGGCCAAGGGTGCAGTTCTTC. Translating it yields CSVDNPSRPRVQFF.

This clone has just a few counts. CDR3 coding DNA: TGCGCCAGCAGCCTAGGGACTAGCGGGAGGGCCCTCGAGCAGTACTTC. Amino acids: CASSLGTSGRALEQYF. The rearrangement uses TRBV5-1 and TRBJ2-5; 16 bases map to TRBD2. The J call may be wrong; the DNA end is better matched by TRBJ2-7. CDR3 length: 16 residues. Germline V gives CDR1 SGHRS, CDR2 YFSETQ.

The genes are TRBV14 and TRBJ1-1; perhaps TRBD1 as D (5 bases). CDR1 and CDR2 from the germline V gene are SGHDN and FVKESK. Trimming removed 3 bases from V and 3 bases from J, with 14 bases in between. This CDR3 spans 15 amino acids. In DNA form, the CDR3 reads TGTGCCAGCAGCCATTACTGGGGGGGGGACACTGAAGCTTTCTTT. This sequence encodes CASSHYWGGDTEAFF.

Only a few counts were recorded for this clone. CDR3 in DNA: TGCGCCAGCAGCTGGGAGAGCTACAATGAGCAGTTCTTC. This encodes CASSWESYNEQFF. This chain uses TRBV5-1 with TRBJ2-1; TRBD2 might be the D (5 bases). Germline V gene data show CDR1 as SGHRS and CDR2 as YFSETQ. Between the trimmed V and J ends, which lost 3 bases and 3 bases, there was a span of 7 bases. CDR3 length: 13 amino acids.

The V and J genes are TRBV2 and TRBJ2-5, with 7 bases identical to TRBD2. Losses at the gene ends were 4 bases for V and 0 bases for J; bases not matched to a gene: 14. This CDR3 is 18 amino acids long. Looked up from germline, CDR1 is SNHLY and CDR2 is FYNNEI. The CDR3 DNA sequence: TGTGCCAGCAGTGTGGTTCATAGGCGGGGGAACTACCAAGAGACCCAGTACTTC. This sequence encodes CASSVVHRRGNYQETQYF.

The rearrangement joins TRBV29-1 to TRBJ1-2; tentative D call: TRBD1 (5 bases). V shed 6 bases and J shed 4 bases, with 18 bases lying between them. The length of the CDR3 is 14 residues. CDR1 and CDR2 (germline): SQVTM, ANQGSEA. CDR3 residues: CSVAGAGYRYGYTF. The CDR3 bases are TGCAGCGTAGCTGGGGCAGGGTACCGCTATGGCTACACCTTC.